A selection of T cell receptor beta chains follows, all from one sample in a study of T cells in Graves' hyperthyroidism and ophthalmopathy. Each CDR3 protein gets one entry after TCRdb re-called the multiplex PCR reads with MiXCR. This sample has a few hundred thousand distinct CDR3 sequences, with about 13% found just once. The sample consisted of blood. The receptors derive from a young woman with Graves' hyperthyroidism. The CDR3 runs from the conserved cysteine through the conserved F or W. D genes are given only for firm matches. Size values are once, few and many counts, or a class for expanded clones, and some rows have none.

V: TRBV7-9; size: many; J: TRBJ1-1; D: .; DNA: TGTGCCAGCAAGATACAGGGATCCATGAACACTGAAGCTTTCTTT; CDR3: CASKIQGSMNTEAFF
V: TRBV20-1; size: many; J: TRBJ2-1; D: .; DNA: TGCAGTGCTACGGGATACACAAAATACAATGAGCAGTTCTTC; CDR3: CSATGYTKYNEQFF
V: TRBV6-1; size: many; J: TRBJ2-3; D: .; DNA: TGTGCCAGCAGCGCCCCGGCGGGGGCCCCAGATACGCAGTATTTT; CDR3: CASSAPAGAPDTQYF
V: TRBV6-1; size: .; J: TRBJ2-5; D: .; DNA: TGTGCCAGCACGGAAGAAGAGACCCAGTACTTC; CDR3: CASTEEETQYF
V: TRBV5-6; size: .; J: TRBJ1-2; D: .; DNA: TGTGCCAGCAGCTCGACCCGCGACAGTAGCTATGGCTACACCTTC; CDR3: CASSSTRDSSYGYTF
V: TRBV20-1; size: few; J: TRBJ2-7; D: TRBD1; DNA: TGCAGTGCTAGCGGGACAGCACTCTCCTACGAGCAGTACTTC; CDR3: CSASGTALSYEQYF
V: TRBV6-5; size: .; J: TRBJ1-4; D: .; DNA: TGTGCCAGCAGTTACTCTGAGCTTGCAACTAATGAAAAACTGTTTTTT; CDR3: CASSYSELATNEKLFF
V: TRBV2; size: many; J: TRBJ1-2; D: .; DNA: TGTGCCAGCAAGAAGGAAGAGTCTGGCTACACCTTC; CDR3: CASKKEESGYTF
V: TRBV7-2; size: few; J: TRBJ2-5; D: TRBD1; DNA: TGTGCCAGCAGCTCATGGACAGGGTCCCAAGAGACCCAGTACTTC; CDR3: CASSSWTGSQETQYF
V: TRBV13; size: .; J: TRBJ2-3; D: .; DNA: TGTGCCAGCAGCTTAGAGAGTCCCCAGGGCTCTAGCACAGATACGCAGTATTTT; CDR3: CASSLESPQGSSTDTQYF
V: TRBV7-8; size: many; J: TRBJ1-1; D: TRBD1; DNA: TGTGCCAGCAGCTTACAACAGGGGCACTCGTATTCAACTGAAGCTTTCTTT; CDR3: CASSLQQGHSYSTEAFF
V: TRBV9; size: many; J: TRBJ2-1; D: .; DNA: TGTGCCAGCAGCGTAGGGGTAGGCCGTACGGAGCAGTTCTTC; CDR3: CASSVGVGRTEQFF
V: TRBV27; size: many; J: TRBJ2-5; D: TRBD2; DNA: TGTGCCAGCAGTCCCCGAATTTTCACCCTCGGGACTAGAAAAGAGACCCAGTACTTC; CDR3: CASSPRIFTLGTRKETQYF
V: TRBV24-1; size: many; J: TRBJ2-1; D: .; DNA: TGTGCCACCAGCCTCAGACATGGGGAGCAGTTCTTC; CDR3: CATSLRHGEQFF
V: TRBV18; size: many; J: TRBJ2-5; D: .; DNA: TGTGCCAGCTCACCAGCTGGGGGGGAGACCCAGTACTTC; CDR3: CASSPAGGETQYF
V: TRBV6-1; size: many; J: TRBJ2-1; D: TRBD2; DNA: TGTGCCAGCAGGATAGCGGGGGTTGGTGAGCAGTTCTTC; CDR3: CASRIAGVGEQFF
V: TRBV28; size: many; J: TRBJ2-1; D: .; DNA: TGTGCCAGCAGCCTACCGCAGGGAGAGCAGTTCTTC; CDR3: CASSLPQGEQFF
V: TRBV6-5; size: many; J: TRBJ1-1; D: TRBD1; DNA: TGTGCCAGCAGTTACCCCACAGGGGGACTGAACACTGAAGCTTTCTTT; CDR3: CASSYPTGGLNTEAFF
V: TRBV28; size: many; J: TRBJ2-7; D: TRBD2; DNA: TGTGCCAGCAGGGGGGACTTGGGGGGGACTGGCGAGCAGTACTTC; CDR3: CASRGDLGGTGEQYF
V: TRBV2; size: few; J: TRBJ1-4; D: .; DNA: TGTGCCAGCAGTTACGGACCGAGGTCTAATGAAAAACTGTTTTTT; CDR3: CASSYGPRSNEKLFF
V: TRBV7-9; size: many; J: TRBJ2-4; D: .; DNA: TGTGCCAGCAGCTCCGGGTCTTTAGCCAAAAACATTCAGTACTTC; CDR3: CASSSGSLAKNIQYF
V: TRBV9; size: many; J: TRBJ2-3; D: .; DNA: TGTGCCAGCAGCGTAGGGTATCAAACCTTCACAGATACGCAGTATTTT; CDR3: CASSVGYQTFTDTQYF
V: TRBV12-3/TRBV12-4; size: many; J: TRBJ2-1; D: .; DNA: TGTGCCAGCAGTTTAGGGAGAGGAACCTACAATGAGCAGTTCTTC; CDR3: CASSLGRGTYNEQFF
V: TRBV20-1; size: many; J: TRBJ2-1; D: TRBD2; DNA: TGCAGCCATACTAGCGGGGACTACAATGAGCAGTTCTTC; CDR3: CSHTSGDYNEQFF
V: TRBV7-8; size: many; J: TRBJ1-2; D: .; DNA: TGTGCCAGCAGCTTAGCCAGGGGCCGGCGGCGGGGCTACACCTTC; CDR3: CASSLARGRRRGYTF